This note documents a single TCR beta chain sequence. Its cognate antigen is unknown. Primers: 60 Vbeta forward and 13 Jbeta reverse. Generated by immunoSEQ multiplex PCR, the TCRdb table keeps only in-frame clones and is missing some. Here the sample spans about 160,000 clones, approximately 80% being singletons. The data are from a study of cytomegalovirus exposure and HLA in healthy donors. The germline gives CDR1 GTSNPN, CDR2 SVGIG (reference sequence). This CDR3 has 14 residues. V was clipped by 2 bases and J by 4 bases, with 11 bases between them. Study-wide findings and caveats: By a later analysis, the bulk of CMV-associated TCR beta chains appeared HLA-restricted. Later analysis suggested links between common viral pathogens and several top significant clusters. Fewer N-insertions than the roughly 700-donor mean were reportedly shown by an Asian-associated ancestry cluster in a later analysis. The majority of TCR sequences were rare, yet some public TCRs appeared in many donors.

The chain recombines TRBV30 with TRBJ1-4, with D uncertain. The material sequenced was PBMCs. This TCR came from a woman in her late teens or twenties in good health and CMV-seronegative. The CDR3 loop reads CAWSRAGFNEKLFF. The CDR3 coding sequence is TGTGCCTGGAGTCGGGCGGGCTTTAATGAAAAACTGTTTTTT.